This T cell receptor (beta chain) came from a study of T-cell reconstitution after alpha-beta-depleted transplantation in children. On this clonotype: Its target is not known.

Study-wide points: Several hundred rapidly expanded clones from non-depleted graft cells reportedly supplied alpha-beta T cells about two months post-transplant. Elevated TCRbeta diversity at day 60 was traced, in some patients, to surviving recipient T cells and thymic progenitors.

Unique molecular identifiers were incorporated when the TCRbeta library was constructed. Each CDR3 protein gets one entry after TCRdb re-called the PCR reads with MiXCR. The repertoire holds 800,000 to 1,000,000 distinct CDR3 sequences, with under 30% as singletons. The material sequenced was PBMCs, mostly from graft donor cells, taken 360 days after TCRalphabeta/CD19-depleted stem cell transplant. This TCR was sampled from a boy younger than two who had a stem cell transplant for SCID, so the T cells may come from the graft donor.

CDR3 region: CASSTRSNEKLFF. CDR3 bases: TGTGCCAGCAGCACAAGAAGTAATGAAAAACTGTTTTTT. The chain joins TRBV12-3 or TRBV12-4 to TRBJ1-4; no definite D call. The CDR3 length is 13 residues. Trimming cost V 6 bases and J 4 bases, with 9 bases left between them.